This T cell receptor (beta chain) was identified in a study of graft-versus-host responses after intestinal transplantation. About the study: Each recipient received anti-thymocyte globulin induction, then tacrolimus and steroids for around three years.

Regarding the study as a whole: Recipient marrow harbored GvH clones, some of which surfaced first in ileum or blood. Peak levels of circulating GvH clones tracked with early post-transplant HvG declines.

As concerns this clone: Antigen: not known.

Clones were read by immunoSEQ multiplex PCR, and TCRdb kept only the in-frame ones, dropping some. The sample comprises over 45,000 clones, 90% to 95% of which are singletons, and approximately 0.4% rests with the top ten. This clonotype was sampled from a human donor who was the organ donor for an intestinal transplant. This specimen was unstimulated CD4+ T cells sorted from spleen or lymph node cells, taken before transplant.

The CDR3 nucleotides read TGTGCCAGTAGTACCCGACAGTTCATGAACACTGAAGCTTTCTTT. Amino acids: CASSTRQFMNTEAFF. The chain links TRBV19 to TRBJ1-1; weak D call: TRBD1 (5 bases). This CDR3 region has 15 residues. The germline V gene encodes CDR1 LNHDA and CDR2 SQIVND (reference sequence). The V and J ends lost 4 bases and 0 bases respectively, with 12 bases between them. Using reference TRBV19 and TRBJ1-1 for the parts outside the CDR3, the full variable domain is DGGITQSPKYLFRKEGQNVTLSCEQNLNHDAMYWYRQDPGQGLRLIYYSQIVNDFQKGDIAEGYSVSREKKESFPLTVTSAQKNPTAFYLCASSTRQFMNTEAFFGQGTRLTVV.